Shown below are 13 T cell receptor beta chains from a single sample sequenced in a study of blood T cells in healthy people across ages. Alongside a J-beta primer mix, a sample-barcoded 5' primer served in a second PCR lasting 7 to 11 cycles. MiXCR, applied by TCRdb to the 5' RACE reads, yields one record per CDR3 protein. The sample lists 1.5 million to 2 million distinct CDR3 sequences; 49% were seen once. The sample comprised blood. These receptors were obtained from a woman aged 40-49 years in good health.

In DNA form, the CDR3 reads TGCAGTGCTAGTGTAGGTAAACGCAATGAGCAGTACTTC. Its translation: CSASVGKRNEQYF. The chain employs TRBV20-1 and TRBJ2-5, with no clear D. Between the trimmed V and J ends, which lost 3 bases and 11 bases, there was a span of 19 bases. This CDR3 has 13 residues. CDR1 DFQATT and CDR2 SNEGSKA come from the germline V gene (reference sequence).

There are a few counts of this clonotype. The J gene is TRBJ1-2, the V gene TRBV20-1; D is possibly TRBD1 (5 bases). In germline, CDR1 is DFQATT, CDR2 SNEGSKA (reference sequence). The germline V and J ends were trimmed by 0 bases and 8 bases, with 19 bases remaining between them. The CDR3 is 15 residues long. CDR3 protein: CSARDVGPKKGGYTF. The CDR3 DNA reads TGCAGTGCTAGAGATGTCGGGCCCAAAAAGGGGGGCTACACCTTC.

This chain connects TRBV7-2 to TRBJ2-1; no reliable D call. This CDR3 is built from 12 residues. V lost 1 base to trimming and J lost 9 bases, with 7 bases between them. In germline, CDR1 is SGHTA, CDR2 FQGNSA. Here the CDR3 DNA reads TGTGCCAGCAGCTTAGATCCGGCTGAGCAGTTCTTC. It translates to CASSLDPAEQFF.

The V gene is TRBV6-5, the J gene TRBJ1-2, with D unresolved. Trimming left V 2 bases short and J 0 bases short, with 10 bases between. The V gene's germline CDR1 is MNHEY and CDR2 SVGAGI. The CDR3 extends over 15 amino acids. CDR3 amino acids: CASSYRGKANYGYTF. The CDR3 region has the DNA TGTGCCAGCAGTTACCGCGGCAAAGCTAACTATGGCTACACCTTC.

This rearrangement joins TRBV4-2 to TRBJ2-7; 10 positions agree with TRBD2. The DNA matches TRBJ2-5 better at its end, which makes the J call doubtful. The length of the CDR3 is 15 residues. The germline gives CDR1 LGHNA, CDR2 YNFKEQ. The CDR3 nucleotides read TGTGCCAGCAGCCAAACCGAAGCGGGGGGGGAGACCCAGTACTTC. Translating it yields CASSQTEAGGETQYF.

The rearrangement links TRBV9 to TRBJ2-3, with D perhaps TRBD2 (5 bases). CDR3 size: 14 residues. V gave up 3 bases and J gave up 6 bases, with 14 bases separating them. Germline V gene sequence: CDR1 SGDLS, CDR2 YYNGEE. In DNA, the CDR3 is TGTGCCAGCAGCGCCTCGACTATCTCGGATACGCAGTATTTT. It yields the protein CASSASTISDTQYF.

The V gene is TRBV3-1, the J gene TRBJ1-6, with D possibly TRBD1 on 6 matching bases. Germline CDR1 LGHDT, CDR2 YNNKEL (reference sequence). Trimming left V 8 bases short and J 7 bases short, with 15 bases between. This CDR3 region has 14 residues. CDR3 in DNA: TGTGCCAGCGGAGGGGGGGTTCAAAATTCACCCCTCCACTTT. Translation gives CASGGGVQNSPLHF.

In regard to this clonotype: Without the conserved terminal phenylalanine or tryptophan, this CDR3 likely stems from a read error. This chain joins TRBV25-1 and TRBJ2-7; D may correspond to TRBD1 or TRBD2 (5 bases each). CDR3 length equals 14 residues. Germline values: CDR1 MGHDK, CDR2 SYGVNS. V lost 5 bases and J lost 3, with 14 bases in between. CDR3 loop: CASSPRERYYEQYL. CDR3 DNA: TGTGCCAGCAGTCCCAGGGAGCGGTACTACGAGCAGTACTTA.

On this clonotype: At one end the junction does not follow the germline gene, possibly because of a read error. The gene calls are TRBV5-5 and TRBJ2-1; either TRBD1 or TRBD2 may supply D (7 bases each). Per the germline V gene, CDR1 is SGHKS and CDR2 is YYEKEE (reference sequence). The CDR3 is 15 residues long. The CDR3 nucleotides are TGTGCTAGCAGCTTGGGAGGGACAGTCAACAATGAGCAGTTCTTC. Its translation is CASSLGGTVNNEQFF.

CDR3 region: CATSREASGGYTQYF. CDR3 sequence (DNA): TGTGCCACCAGCAGAGAGGCTAGCGGGGGGTATACGCAGTATTTT. This chain joins TRBV15 and TRBJ2-3; TRBD2 matches 11 bases. CDR3 length: 15 amino acids. The V gene end was trimmed by 0 bases and the J gene end by 7 bases; junction bases not matched to a gene: 3. Germline loops: CDR1 LNHNV, CDR2 YYDKDF (reference sequence).

This chain uses TRBV15 with TRBJ1-1; a weak D match, TRBD1 (6 bases). The CDR3 runs 15 residues. Deletions cut 0 bases from V and 6 bases from J, with 14 bases between. The germline CDR1 and CDR2 sequences are LNHNV and YYDKDF (reference sequence). CDR3 nucleotide sequence: TGTGCCACCAGCAGAGAACGGACGGGGGGCTCTGAAGCTTTCTTT. Its translation is CATSRERTGGSEAFF. The full variable domain, with the rest looked up from reference TRBV15 and TRBJ1-1, is DAMVIQNPRYQVTQFGKPVTLSCSQTLNHNVMYWYQQKSSQAPKLLFHYYDKDFNNEADTPDNFQSRRPNTSFCFLDIRSPGLGDTAMYLCATSRERTGGSEAFFGQGTRLTVV.

This clonotype was counted only a few times. V is TRBV6-5 and J is TRBJ2-7; D gene uncertain. V was cut by 7 bases and J by 2 bases, with 15 bases left in between. The CDR3 extends over 14 amino acids. CDR1 MNHEY and CDR2 SVGAGI come from the germline V gene. In DNA, the CDR3 is TGTGCCAGCACCGAGCCCCGACCCCCCTACGAGCAGTACTTC. This encodes CASTEPRPPYEQYF.

The V and J genes are TRBV7-9 and TRBJ2-7; D gene uncertain. Trimming pared 4 bases from V and 3 bases from J, leaving 13 bases between. The CDR3 loop spans 14 amino acids. CDR1 is SEHNR, CDR2 FQNEAQ, per germline (reference sequence). The CDR3 loop is CASSSPSRIYEQYF. The CDR3 DNA sequence: TGTGCCAGCAGCTCCCCCAGCCGGATCTACGAGCAGTACTTC.